The clone carrying this TCR beta chain was observed a few times. A much more abundant neighbour one base away suggests this may be a read error. The authors built TCR beta libraries using iRepertoire HTBI primers and Arm-PCR of CDR3 regions. From the multiplex PCR reads, TCRdb called clonotypes with MiXCR, one entry per CDR3 protein. Of 360,000 or so distinct CDR3 sequences listed, about a sixth are singletons. The record originates from a study of regulatory T cells in long-lasting Graves disease. CDR1 and CDR2 (germline): MDHEN, SYDVKM. This CDR3 is built from 14 residues. With 2 bases removed from V and 10 bases from J, the gap between germline ends came to 15 bases. The time point denotes: newly diagnosed GD, antithyroid drugs for less than 3 months. RNA extracted from PBMCs served as the sequencing template. The same specimen was also included in a second study, on T cells in Graves' hyperthyroidism and ophthalmopathy.

This chain links TRBV28 with TRBJ2-1, with no clear D. The origin of this receptor is a man aged 35 to 55 with Graves disease. Sequencing was performed on peripheral blood mononuclear cells (PBMCs), taken at new diagnosis, from a patient treated with antithyroid drugs. The CDR3 DNA is TGTGCCAGCAGTTTAAGCCTCTCCATCTACGAGCAGTTCTTC. Its protein is CASSLSLSIYEQFF.